Shown below are 10 T cell receptor beta chains from a single sample sequenced in a study of T cells in Graves' hyperthyroidism and ophthalmopathy. TCR beta CDR3 regions were amplified from RNA. In the first-round RT-PCR of the TCR CDR3, the HTBI primer set was used. From the multiplex PCR reads, TCRdb called clonotypes with MiXCR, one entry per CDR3 protein. The sample lists about 380,000 distinct CDR3 sequences, roughly 13% occurring once. Sequenced input: blood. The receptor source for this set is a man aged 30 to 45 with Graves' hyperthyroidism that later progressed to Graves' ophthalmopathy.

This clonotype was observed a handful of times. This rearrangement joins TRBV28 to TRBJ1-1; 8 nucleotides align to TRBD1. After removal of 4 bases from V and 5 bases from J, the junction contained 9 bases not matched to a gene. This CDR3 is built from 15 residues. Germline V gene data show CDR1 as MDHEN and CDR2 as SYDVKM. The CDR3 loop is CASSSGDRRGTEAFF. The CDR3 DNA follows: TGTGCCAGCAGTTCGGGGGACAGGAGGGGAACTGAAGCTTTCTTT.

DNA for the CDR3: TGCGCCAGCAGCCCAAGGACAGGGGCGGATCACACTGAAGCTTTCTTT. Encoded protein: CASSPRTGADHTEAFF. The V call is TRBV5-1, the J call TRBJ1-1; 9 bases are shared with TRBD1. Germline-derived CDR1 and CDR2 are SGHRS and YFSETQ. The CDR3 extends over 16 amino acids. V was clipped by 4 bases and J by 3 bases; unmatched bases: 10.

This clonotype has just a few counts. The CDR3 sequence is CASSLGGGPLNEQFF. The DNA of the CDR3 is TGTGCCAGCAGCTTAGGTGGGGGGCCGCTGAATGAGCAGTTCTTC. This chain uses TRBV7-6 with TRBJ2-1, with D possibly being TRBD1 or TRBD2 (6 bases each). Germline CDR1 and CDR2: SGHVS and FNYEAQ. Trimming stripped 1 base from V and 7 bases from J, with 14 bases between. The CDR3 is 15 amino acids. Looking up the rest from reference TRBV7-6 and TRBJ2-1 gives the full variable domain: GAGVSQSPRYKVTKRGQDVALRCDPISGHVSLYWYRQALGQGPEFLTYFNYEAQQDKSGLPNDRFSAERPEGSISTLTIQRTEQRDSAMYRCASSLGGGPLNEQFFGPGTRLTVL.

The chain is built from TRBV12-3 or TRBV12-4 and TRBJ2-2, with D maybe TRBD1 (6 bases). The CDR3 totals 14 residues. V lost 6 bases to trimming and J lost 5 bases, with 13 bases between them. The CDR3 nucleotides are TGTGCCAGCAGCCCCGGACAGAAGACCGGGGAGCTGTTTTTT. Its translation is CASSPGQKTGELFF.

The chain uses TRBV29-1 and TRBJ1-3, with D possibly being TRBD1 (5 bases). Germline V gives CDR1 SQVTM, CDR2 ANQGSEA. This CDR3 region has 14 residues. Between the trimmed V and J ends, which lost 6 bases and 1 base, there was a span of 13 bases. CDR3 protein: CSVLRGVSGNTIYF. In DNA form, the CDR3 reads TGCAGCGTCCTCCGGGGGGTATCTGGAAACACCATATATTTT.

This clonotype was detected ten times or more. The J gene is TRBJ1-2, the V gene TRBV7-3; D unclear. This CDR3 has 16 amino acids. CDR1 and CDR2 (germline): SGHTA, FQGTGA. V was trimmed by 2 bases and J by 2 bases, leaving 15 bases between them. The CDR3 region is CASSLRHKQNNYGYTF. DNA of the CDR3: TGTGCCAGCAGCTTACGGCATAAGCAGAACAACTATGGCTACACCTTC.

The chain links TRBV4-1 to TRBJ1-5, with no clear D. The CDR3 sequence is 15 residues long. The V end lost 1 base, the J end lost 0 bases, and 7 bases lay between the germline ends. The germline CDR1 and CDR2 sequences are MGHRA and YSYEKL. CDR3 sequence reads: CASSQVEGSNQPQHF. The DNA of the CDR3 is TGCGCCAGCAGCCAAGTGGAAGGTAGCAATCAGCCCCAGCATTTT.

The rearrangement links TRBV19 to TRBJ1-4, with D perhaps matching TRBD1 (6 bases). CDR3 size: 14 residues. In germline, CDR1 is LNHDA, CDR2 SQIVND (reference sequence). Trimming left V 3 bases short and J 5 bases short, with 10 bases between. The DNA for the CDR3 is TGTGCCAGTAGTATTCGGACAGCAAATGAAAAACTGTTTTTT. Its translation is CASSIRTANEKLFF.

In its sample, this clonotype was seen many times. The V gene is TRBV7-8, the J gene TRBJ2-2, with D perhaps matching TRBD1 (5 bases). The V end lost 3 bases, the J end lost 4 bases, and 12 bases lay between the germline ends. Germline CDR1 reads SGHVS; CDR2 reads FQNEAQ. The CDR3 is 15 residues long. CDR3 nucleotides: TGTGCCAGCAGCTTCGGCAGGGCTGGCACCGGGGAGCTGTTTTTT. Its protein product is CASSFGRAGTGELFF.

This clonotype has more than one count but fewer than ten. V usage is TRBV5-1 and J usage is TRBJ2-3; either TRBD1 or TRBD2 may fit D (5 bases each). CDR3 size: 14 residues. Germline V gene lookup returns CDR1 SGHRS and CDR2 YFSETQ. Trimming shortened V by 4 bases and J by 2 bases, and 11 bases separated the two germline ends. CDR3: CASSRDHSTDTQYF. The CDR3 DNA follows: TGCGCCAGCAGCAGGGACCATTCCACAGATACGCAGTATTTT.